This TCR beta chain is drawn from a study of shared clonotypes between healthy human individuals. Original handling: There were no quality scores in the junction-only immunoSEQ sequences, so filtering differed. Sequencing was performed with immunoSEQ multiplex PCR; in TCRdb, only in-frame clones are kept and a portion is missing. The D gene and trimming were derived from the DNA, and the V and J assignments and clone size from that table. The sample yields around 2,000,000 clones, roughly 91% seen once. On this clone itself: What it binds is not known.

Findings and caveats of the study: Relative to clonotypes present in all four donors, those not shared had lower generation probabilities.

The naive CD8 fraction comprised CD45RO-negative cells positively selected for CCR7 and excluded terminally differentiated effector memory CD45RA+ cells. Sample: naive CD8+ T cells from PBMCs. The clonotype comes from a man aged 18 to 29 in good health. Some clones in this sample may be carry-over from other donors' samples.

This CDR3 reads CASSLGTLYPYEQYF. CDR3 DNA: TGTGCCAGCAGCTTAGGGACCCTCTACCCCTACGAGCAGTACTTC. The rearrangement uses TRBV7-9 and TRBJ2-5; D remains ambiguous. TRBJ2-7 explains the end of the DNA better; the J call may be wrong. The CDR3 extends over 15 amino acids. Germline assignment: CDR1 SEHNR and CDR2 FQNEAQ (reference sequence).